This TCR beta chain stems from a study of blood T cells in healthy people across ages. Together with a sample-barcoded 5' primer, a J-beta primer mix was included in a second PCR lasting 7 to 11 cycles. Researchers report that a template-switch adaptor with 12 random nucleotides tagged each cDNA molecule. TCRdb re-called the 5' RACE reads through MiXCR, storing one row per CDR3 protein. Of over 950,000 distinct CDR3 sequences listed, about 53% are singletons. Germline CDR1 and CDR2: DFQATT and SNEGSKA (reference sequence). V gave up 3 bases and J gave up 2 bases, with 24 bases separating them. This CDR3 is built from 18 residues.

The TCR sequence derives from a woman aged 55-69 years in good health. The source material was blood. The chain recombines TRBV20-1 with TRBJ2-3; D unclear. CDR3 coding DNA: TGCAGTGCTAGTGCCTATGATTCCGAACCCGGATTCACAGATACGCAGTATTTT. Protein sequence: CSASAYDSEPGFTDTQYF.